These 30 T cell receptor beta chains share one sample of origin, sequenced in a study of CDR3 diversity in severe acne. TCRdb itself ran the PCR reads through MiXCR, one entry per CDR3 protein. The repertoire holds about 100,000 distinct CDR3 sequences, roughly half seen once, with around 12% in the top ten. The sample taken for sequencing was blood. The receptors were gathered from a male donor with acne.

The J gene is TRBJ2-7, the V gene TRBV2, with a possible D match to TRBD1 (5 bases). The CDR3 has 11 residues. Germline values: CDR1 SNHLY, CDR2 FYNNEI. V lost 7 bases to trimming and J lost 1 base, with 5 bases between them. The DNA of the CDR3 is TGTGCCAGCACAGGGTCCTACGAGCAGTACTTC. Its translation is CASTGSYEQYF.

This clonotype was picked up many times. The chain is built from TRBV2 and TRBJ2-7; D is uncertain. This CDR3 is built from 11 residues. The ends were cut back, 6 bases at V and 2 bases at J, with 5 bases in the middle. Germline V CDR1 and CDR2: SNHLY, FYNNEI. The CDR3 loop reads CASRRAYEQYF. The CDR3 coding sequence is TGTGCCAGCAGAAGGGCCTACGAGCAGTACTTC. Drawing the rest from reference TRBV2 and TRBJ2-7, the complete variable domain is EPEVTQTPSHQVTQMGQEVILRCVPISNHLYFYWYRQILGQKVEFLVSFYNNEISEKSEIFDDQFSVERPDGSNFTLKIRSTKLEDSAMYFCASRRAYEQYFGPGTRLTVT.

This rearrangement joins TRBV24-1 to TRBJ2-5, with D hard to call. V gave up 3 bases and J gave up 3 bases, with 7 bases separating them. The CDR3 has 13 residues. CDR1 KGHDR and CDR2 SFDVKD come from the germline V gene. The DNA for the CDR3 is TGTGCCACCAGTGATCCCGTGGAAGAGACCCAGTACTTC. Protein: CATSDPVEETQYF.

The CDR3 protein is CAIRATGMNTEAFF. The CDR3 nucleotides read TGTGCCATCAGGGCTACAGGGATGAACACTGAAGCTTTCTTT. This chain joins TRBV10-3 and TRBJ1-1, with D tentatively TRBD1 (6 bases). This CDR3 contains 14 residues. Deletions cut 6 bases from V and 0 bases from J, with 11 bases between. Germline V gene data show CDR1 as ENHRY and CDR2 as SYGVKD.

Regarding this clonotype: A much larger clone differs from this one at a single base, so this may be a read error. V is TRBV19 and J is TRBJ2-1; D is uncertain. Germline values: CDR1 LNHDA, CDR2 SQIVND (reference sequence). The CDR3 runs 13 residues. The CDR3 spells CASSSVSGDELFF. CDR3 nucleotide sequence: TGTGCCAGTAGTTCTGTTAGTGGGGATGAGCTGTTCTTC. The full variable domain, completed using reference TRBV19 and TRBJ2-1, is DGGITQSPKYLFRKEGQNVTLSCEQNLNHDAMYWYRQDPGQGLRLIYYSQIVNDFQKGDIAEGYSVSREKKESFPLTVTSAQKNPTAFYLCASSSVSGDELFFGPGTRLTVL.

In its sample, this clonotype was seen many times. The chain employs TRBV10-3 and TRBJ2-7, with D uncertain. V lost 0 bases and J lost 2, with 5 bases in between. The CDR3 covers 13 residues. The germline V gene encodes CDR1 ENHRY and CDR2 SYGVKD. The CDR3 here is CAISESRTYEQYF. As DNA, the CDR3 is TGTGCCATCAGTGAGTCGCGGACCTACGAGCAGTACTTC.

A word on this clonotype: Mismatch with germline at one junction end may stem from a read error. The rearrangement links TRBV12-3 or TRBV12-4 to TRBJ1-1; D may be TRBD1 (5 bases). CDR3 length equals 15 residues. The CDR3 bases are TGTGCCAGCAGTTTGTGGGGGAGAGGAGATACTGGAGCTTTCTTT. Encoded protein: CASSLWGRGDTGAFF.

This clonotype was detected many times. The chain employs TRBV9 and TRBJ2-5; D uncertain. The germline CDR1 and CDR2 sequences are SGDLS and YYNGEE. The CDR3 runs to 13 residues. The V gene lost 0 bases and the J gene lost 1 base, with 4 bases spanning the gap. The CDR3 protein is CASSVAVQETQYF. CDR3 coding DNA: TGTGCCAGCAGCGTAGCGGTCCAAGAGACCCAGTACTTC.

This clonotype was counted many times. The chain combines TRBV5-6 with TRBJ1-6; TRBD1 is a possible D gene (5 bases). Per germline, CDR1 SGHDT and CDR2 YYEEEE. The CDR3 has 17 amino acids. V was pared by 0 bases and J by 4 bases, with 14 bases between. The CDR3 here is CASSLAWVREYNSPLHF. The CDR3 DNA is TGTGCCAGCAGCTTGGCCTGGGTCAGGGAATATAATTCACCCCTCCACTTT. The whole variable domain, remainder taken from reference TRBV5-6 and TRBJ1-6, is DAGVTQSPTHLIKTRGQQVTLRCSPKSGHDTVSWYQQALGQGPQFIFQYYEEEERQRGNFPDRFSGHQFPNYSSELNVNALLLGDSALYLCASSLAWVREYNSPLHFGNGTRLTVT.

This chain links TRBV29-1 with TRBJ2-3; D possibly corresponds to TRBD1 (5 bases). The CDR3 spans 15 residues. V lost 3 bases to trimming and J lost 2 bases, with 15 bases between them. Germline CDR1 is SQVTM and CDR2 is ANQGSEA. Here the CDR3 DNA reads TGCAGCGTTGAGCACTGGGGCGATGACACAGATACGCAGTATTTT. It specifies CSVEHWGDDTDTQYF.

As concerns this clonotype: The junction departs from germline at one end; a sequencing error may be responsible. CDR3: CASSFGGTGIMNTEAF. The CDR3 DNA follows: TGTGCCAGCAGCTTCGGCGGGACAGGTATTATGAACACTGAAGCTTTC. The chain has TRBV7-2 and TRBJ2-6, with 8 bases fitting TRBD1. CDR3 length: 16 amino acids. Per germline, CDR1 SGHTA and CDR2 FQGNSA.

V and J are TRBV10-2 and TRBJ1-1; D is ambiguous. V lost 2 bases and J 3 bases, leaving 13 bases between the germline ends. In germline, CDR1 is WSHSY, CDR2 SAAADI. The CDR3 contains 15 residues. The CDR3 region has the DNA TGCGCCAGCAGTGAGGACGGAATAATGGACACTGAAGCTTTCTTT. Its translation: CASSEDGIMDTEAFF.

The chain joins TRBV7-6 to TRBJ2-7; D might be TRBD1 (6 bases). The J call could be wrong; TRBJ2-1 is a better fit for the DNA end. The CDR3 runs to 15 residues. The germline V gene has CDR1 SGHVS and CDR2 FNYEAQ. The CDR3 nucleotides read TGTGCCAGTACCTCCCACAGGGCGCGCTACAATGAGCAGTTCTTC. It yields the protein CASTSHRARYNEQFF.

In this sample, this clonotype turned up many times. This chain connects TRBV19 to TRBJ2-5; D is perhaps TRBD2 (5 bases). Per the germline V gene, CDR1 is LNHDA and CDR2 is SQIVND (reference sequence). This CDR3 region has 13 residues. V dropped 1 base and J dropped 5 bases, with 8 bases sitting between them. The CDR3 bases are TGTGCCAGTAGTATAGCCCTAGCTGAGACCCAGTACTTC. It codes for CASSIALAETQYF.

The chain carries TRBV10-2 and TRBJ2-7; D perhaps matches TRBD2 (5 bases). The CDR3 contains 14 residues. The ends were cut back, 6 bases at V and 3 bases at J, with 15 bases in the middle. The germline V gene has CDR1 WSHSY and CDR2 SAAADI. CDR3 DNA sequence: TGCGCCAGCAGAGAAGAAGCGGCGCACTACGAGCAGTACTTC. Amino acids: CASREEAAHYEQYF.

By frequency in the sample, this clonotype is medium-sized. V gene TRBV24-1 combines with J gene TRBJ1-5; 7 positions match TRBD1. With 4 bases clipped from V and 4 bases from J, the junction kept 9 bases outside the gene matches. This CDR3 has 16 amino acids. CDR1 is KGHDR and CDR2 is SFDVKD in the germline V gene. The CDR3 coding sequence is TGTGCCACCAGTGACGTACAGGGGTTGGGAAATCAGCCCCAGCATTTT. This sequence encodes CATSDVQGLGNQPQHF.

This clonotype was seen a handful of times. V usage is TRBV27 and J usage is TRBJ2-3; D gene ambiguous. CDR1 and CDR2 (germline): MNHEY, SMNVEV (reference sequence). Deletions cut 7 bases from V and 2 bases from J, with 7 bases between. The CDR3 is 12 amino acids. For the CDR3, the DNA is TGTGCCAGCAAACGGGCCACAGATACGCAGTATTTT. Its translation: CASKRATDTQYF.

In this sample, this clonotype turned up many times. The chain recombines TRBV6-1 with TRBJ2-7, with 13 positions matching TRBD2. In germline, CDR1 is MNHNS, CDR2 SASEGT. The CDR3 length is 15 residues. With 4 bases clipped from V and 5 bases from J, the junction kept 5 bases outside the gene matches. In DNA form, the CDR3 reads TGTGCCAGCAGTGTACTAGCGGGAGGGCGCCACGAGCAGTACGTC. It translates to CASSVLAGGRHEQYV.

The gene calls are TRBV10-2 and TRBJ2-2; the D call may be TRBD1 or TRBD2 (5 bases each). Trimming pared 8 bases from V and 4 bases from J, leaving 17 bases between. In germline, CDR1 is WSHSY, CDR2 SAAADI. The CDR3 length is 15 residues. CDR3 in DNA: TGCGCCAGCGGGACCCATCAGGGAGCCACCGGGGAGCTGTTTTTT. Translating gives CASGTHQGATGELFF.

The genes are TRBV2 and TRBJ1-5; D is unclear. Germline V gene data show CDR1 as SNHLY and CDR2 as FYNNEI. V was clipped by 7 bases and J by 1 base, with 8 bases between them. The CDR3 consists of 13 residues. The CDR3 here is CASKPDSNQPQHF. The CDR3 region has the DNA TGTGCCAGCAAGCCGGACAGCAATCAGCCCCAGCATTTT.

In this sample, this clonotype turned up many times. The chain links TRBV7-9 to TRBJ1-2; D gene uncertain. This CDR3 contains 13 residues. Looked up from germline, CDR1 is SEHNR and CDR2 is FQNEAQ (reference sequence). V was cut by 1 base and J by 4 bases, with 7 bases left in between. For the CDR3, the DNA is TGTGCCAGCAGCTTAGGTCGCCTCTATGGCTACACCTTC. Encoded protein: CASSLGRLYGYTF.

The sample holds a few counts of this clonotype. This chain's CDR3 is CASSVSRGAGELFF. The CDR3 region has the DNA TGTGCCAGCAGCGTATCGCGGGGGGCCGGGGAGCTGTTTTTT. J is TRBJ2-2 and V is TRBV9; TRBD2 aligns across 8 bases. The CDR3 covers 14 residues. CDR1 is SGDLS and CDR2 is YYNGEE in the germline V gene. J was trimmed by 6 bases and V by 1 base; bases with no gene match: 2. Variable domain in full (rest from reference TRBV9 and TRBJ2-2): DSGVTQTPKHLITATGQRVTLRCSPRSGDLSVYWYQQSLDQGLQFLIQYYNGEERAKGNILERFSAQQFPDLHSELNLSSLELGDSALYFCASSVSRGAGELFFGEGSRLTVL.

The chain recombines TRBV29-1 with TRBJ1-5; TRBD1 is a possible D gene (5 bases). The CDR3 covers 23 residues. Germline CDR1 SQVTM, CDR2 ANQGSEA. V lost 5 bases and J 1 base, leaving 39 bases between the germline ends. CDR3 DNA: TGCAGCGTTAGCGGGAGGGGAGCCTACAATGAGCAGTTACGGACGGTGAGCAATCAGCCCCAGCATTTT. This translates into CSVSGRGAYNEQLRTVSNQPQHF.

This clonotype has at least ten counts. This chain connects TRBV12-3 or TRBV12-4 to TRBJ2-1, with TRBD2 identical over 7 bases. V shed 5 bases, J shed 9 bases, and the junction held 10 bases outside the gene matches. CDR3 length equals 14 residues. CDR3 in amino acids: CASSRREGRGEQFF. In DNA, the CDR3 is TGTGCCAGCAGTCGGAGGGAGGGCCGCGGTGAGCAGTTCTTC.

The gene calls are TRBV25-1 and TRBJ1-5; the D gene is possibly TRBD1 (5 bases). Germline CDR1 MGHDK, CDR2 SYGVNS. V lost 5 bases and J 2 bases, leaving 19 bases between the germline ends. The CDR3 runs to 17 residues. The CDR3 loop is CASSPDWGTVGNQPQHF. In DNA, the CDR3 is TGTGCCAGCAGTCCGGATTGGGGCACCGTAGGCAATCAGCCCCAGCATTTT.

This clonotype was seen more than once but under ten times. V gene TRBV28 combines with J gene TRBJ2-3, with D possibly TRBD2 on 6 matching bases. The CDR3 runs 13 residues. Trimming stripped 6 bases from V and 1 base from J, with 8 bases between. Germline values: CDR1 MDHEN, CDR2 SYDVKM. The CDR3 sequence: CASSSSGTDTQYF. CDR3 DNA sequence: TGTGCCAGCAGCTCTAGCGGCACAGATACGCAGTATTTT.

The CDR3 here is CSVRGQLCEQYF. CDR3 nucleotide sequence: TGCAGTGTCAGGGGGCAGTTATGCGAGCAGTACTTC. The gene calls are TRBV20-1 and TRBJ2-7; TRBD1 aligns across 8 bases. In germline, CDR1 is DFQATT, CDR2 SNEGSKA (reference sequence). V shed 7 bases and J 6 bases; nucleotides not matched to a gene: 8. The CDR3 extends over 12 amino acids.

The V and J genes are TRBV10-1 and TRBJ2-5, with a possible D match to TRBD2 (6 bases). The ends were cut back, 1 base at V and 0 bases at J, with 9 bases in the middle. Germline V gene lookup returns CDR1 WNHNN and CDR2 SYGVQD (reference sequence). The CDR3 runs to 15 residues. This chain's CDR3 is CASSEWRGDQETQYF. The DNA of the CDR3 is TGCGCCAGCAGTGAGTGGCGGGGCGACCAAGAGACCCAGTACTTC.

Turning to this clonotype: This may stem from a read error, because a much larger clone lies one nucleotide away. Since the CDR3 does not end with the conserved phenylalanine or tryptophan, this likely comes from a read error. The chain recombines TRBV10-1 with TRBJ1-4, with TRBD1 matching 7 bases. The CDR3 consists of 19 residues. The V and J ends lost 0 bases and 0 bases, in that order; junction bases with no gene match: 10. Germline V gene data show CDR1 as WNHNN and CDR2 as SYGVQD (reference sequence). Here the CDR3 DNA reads TGCGCCAGCAGTGAGTCCGGACAGACAGGGAGGCCAACTAATGAAAAACTGTTTTTA. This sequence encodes CASSESGQTGRPTNEKLFL.

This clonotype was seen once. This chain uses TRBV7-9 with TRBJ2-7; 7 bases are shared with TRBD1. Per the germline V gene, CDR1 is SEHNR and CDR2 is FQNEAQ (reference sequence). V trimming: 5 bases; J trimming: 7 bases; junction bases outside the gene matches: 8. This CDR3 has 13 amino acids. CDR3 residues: CASSADRSGEQYF. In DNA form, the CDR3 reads TGTGCCAGCAGCGCGGACAGGTCGGGGGAGCAGTACTTC.